This TCR beta chain was found in a study of blood T cells in healthy people across ages. For the study at large: Capturing about one barcoded beta molecule per two T cells was achieved by template switching.

The study recruited healthy Caucasian donors from Russia who were aged about 6 to 100. Each sample had at least 6 million PBMCs isolated. Only a few counts were recorded for this clonotype. Its antigen is undetermined. Germline assignment: CDR1 SGHRS and CDR2 YFSETQ. The V gene end was trimmed by 2 bases and the J gene end by 0 bases; junction bases not matched to a gene: 4. There are 16 residues in the CDR3. Next came a second PCR, run for about 6 to 12 cycles, which used a sample-barcoded 5' primer along with a J-beta primer mix. TCRdb itself ran the 5' RACE reads through MiXCR, one entry per CDR3 protein. Counted here are some 700,000 distinct CDR3 sequences, approximately 21% occurring once; the ten biggest clones make up roughly 22%. Study results and caveats: It was held that the diversity estimates obtained from one million T cells were underestimates.

The receptor was derived from an older man in good health. The chain is built from TRBV5-1 and TRBJ2-2; 7 bases fit TRBD1. The sequenced sample consisted of blood. For the CDR3, the DNA is TGCGCCAGCAGCTTACAGACAGGGTCGAACACCGGGGAGCTGTTTTTT. This sequence encodes CASSLQTGSNTGELFF.